This T cell receptor beta chain was sequenced during a study of CD8 T cells in ankylosing spondylitis. The TCR beta libraries were generated through quantitative 5'-RACE incorporating molecular barcodes. TCRdb redid the calling of the 5' RACE reads with MiXCR, one entry per CDR3 protein. The sample has just under 550,000 distinct CDR3 sequences, approximately 12% seen once; the top ten hold over 6.5%. The study's findings and limits: Disease-linked clones were reportedly significantly enriched in matched ankylosing spondylitis synovial fluid. Typical of ankylosing spondylitis blood, it appeared, was a TCR beta motif of eight highly homologous variants.

This clonotype was counted between two and nine times. The antigen is not known. The germline V gene encodes CDR1 DFQATT and CDR2 SNEGSKA (reference sequence). CDR3 length: 12 residues. Trimming took 0 bases from V and 6 from J, leaving 6 bases between them. Sequenced sample: blood, either unsorted or a sorted T cell fraction (not recorded which). This rearrangement joins TRBV20-1 to TRBJ1-5; D gene uncertain. This clonotype was sampled from a male donor with ankylosing spondylitis. The CDR3 nucleotides are TGCAGTGCTAGAGATCCTGGTCAGCCCCAGCATTTT. The encoded protein is CSARDPGQPQHF.